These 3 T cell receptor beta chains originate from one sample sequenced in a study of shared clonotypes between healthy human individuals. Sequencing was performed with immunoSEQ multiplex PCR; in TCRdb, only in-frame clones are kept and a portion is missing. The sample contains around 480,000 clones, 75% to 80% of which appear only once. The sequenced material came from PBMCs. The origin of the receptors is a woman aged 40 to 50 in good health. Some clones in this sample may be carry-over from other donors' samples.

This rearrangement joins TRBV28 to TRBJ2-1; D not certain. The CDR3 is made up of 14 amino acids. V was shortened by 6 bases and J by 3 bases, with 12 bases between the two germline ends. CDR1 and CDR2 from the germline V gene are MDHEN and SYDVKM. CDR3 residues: CASSYSAVYNEQFF. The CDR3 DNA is TGTGCCAGCAGCTACTCTGCCGTCTACAATGAGCAGTTCTTC. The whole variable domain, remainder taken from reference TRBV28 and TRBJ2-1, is DVKVTQSSRYLVKRTGEKVFLECVQDMDHENMFWYRQDPGLGLRLIYFSYDVKMKEKGDIPEGYSVSREKKERFSLILESASTNQTSMYLCASSYSAVYNEQFFGPGTRLTVL.

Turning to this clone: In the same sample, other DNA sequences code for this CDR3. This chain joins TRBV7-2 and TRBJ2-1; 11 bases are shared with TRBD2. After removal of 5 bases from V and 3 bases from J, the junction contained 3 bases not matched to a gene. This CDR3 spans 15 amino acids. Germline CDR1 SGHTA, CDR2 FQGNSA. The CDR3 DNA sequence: TGTGCCAGCAGCCTGGGGACTAGCGGCTACAATGAGCAGTTCTTC. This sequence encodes CASSLGTSGYNEQFF.

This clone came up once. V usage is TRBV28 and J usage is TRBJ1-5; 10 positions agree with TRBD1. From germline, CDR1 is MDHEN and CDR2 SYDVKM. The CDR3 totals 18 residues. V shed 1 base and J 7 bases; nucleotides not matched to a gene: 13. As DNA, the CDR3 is TGTGCCAGCAGTTTATCCCCGGGACAGGGGTCGGGGGAACAGCCCCAGCATTTT. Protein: CASSLSPGQGSGEQPQHF.